The 9 T cell receptor beta chains in this list originate from one sample, sequenced in a study of shared clonotypes between healthy human individuals. This table comes from immunoSEQ multiplex PCR, and its TCRdb copy is limited to in-frame clones, with some not included. The top ten clones hold more than 0.95% of a sample with 1.5 million to 2.5 million clones, around 96% of them seen once. The naive CD8 subset, CD45RO-negative cells positively selected for CCR7, excluded terminally differentiated effector memory CD45RA+ cells. The sample taken for sequencing was naive CD8+ T cells sorted from blood. These receptors were obtained from a young man in good health.

Turning to this clone: This sample includes further DNA sequences coding for the same CDR3. The V gene is TRBV9, the J gene TRBJ2-2; D not resolved. The CDR3 has 12 residues. The V gene lost 2 bases and the J gene lost 4 bases, with 3 bases spanning the gap. Germline loops: CDR1 SGDLS, CDR2 YYNGEE. CDR3 nucleotide sequence: TGTGCCAGCAGCGTTGGCACCGGGGAGCTGTTTTTT. Its translation is CASSVGTGELFF.

This clone was detected only once. CDR3 amino acids: CASRETGSWGNTIYF. CDR3 DNA sequence: TGTGCCAGCAGGGAAACAGGCTCCTGGGGAAACACCATATATTTT. This chain links TRBV28 with TRBJ1-3; TRBD1 is a possible D gene (5 bases). Germline CDR1 MDHEN, CDR2 SYDVKM. CDR3 size: 15 residues. Trimming pared 6 bases from V and 4 bases from J, leaving 16 bases between.

The rearrangement joins TRBV6-5 to TRBJ2-5; TRBD2 agrees at 7 bases. The germline gives CDR1 MNHEY, CDR2 SVGAGI. The CDR3 runs to 16 residues. Trimming cost V 2 bases and J 5 bases; bases outside gene matches: 11. The CDR3 sequence: CASSYSLGGGPETQYF. Here the CDR3 DNA reads TGTGCCAGCAGTTACAGTCTGGGGGGGGGTCCCGAGACCCAGTACTTC.

The V and J genes are TRBV9 and TRBJ2-7, with 11 bases fitting TRBD2. V shed 0 bases, J shed 7 bases, and the junction held 9 bases outside the gene matches. Germline values: CDR1 SGDLS, CDR2 YYNGEE. The CDR3 loop spans 16 amino acids. CDR3 loop: CASSVALAGGPLEQYF. The CDR3 DNA follows: TGTGCCAGCAGCGTAGCTTTAGCGGGAGGGCCGCTGGAGCAGTACTTC.

With respect to this clone: The sample holds other DNA sequences that translate to the same CDR3. The chain is built from TRBV27 and TRBJ2-6, with 7 bases identical to TRBD1. With V trimmed by 4 bases and J by 0 bases, 3 bases remained unmatched. The CDR3 contains 16 residues. Germline-derived CDR1 and CDR2 are MNHEY and SMNVEV (reference sequence). DNA for the CDR3: TGTGCCAGCAGTTCTACAGGGGTCTCTGGGGCCAACGTCCTGACTTTC. It specifies CASSSTGVSGANVLTF.

The rearrangement links TRBV27 to TRBJ2-5; 9 bases line up with TRBD2. The CDR3 runs to 15 residues. The trim removed 8 bases at V and 4 bases at J, leaving 11 bases unmatched. Germline assignment: CDR1 MNHEY and CDR2 SMNVEV (reference sequence). The CDR3 bases are TGTGCCAGCGGCAGGCAGCGGGGGGTTCTAGAGACCCAGTACTTC. Translating gives CASGRQRGVLETQYF.

This rearrangement joins TRBV7-9 to TRBJ2-3; no clear D gene. The ends were cut back, 2 bases at V and 4 bases at J, with 7 bases in the middle. The germline gives CDR1 SEHNR, CDR2 FQNEAQ (reference sequence). The CDR3 contains 13 residues. Here the CDR3 reads CASSLIAADTQYF. Here the CDR3 DNA reads TGTGCCAGCAGCTTAATCGCGGCAGATACGCAGTATTTT.

The chain couples TRBV11-2 to TRBJ2-5; D is possibly TRBD2 (6 bases). CDR1 SGHAT and CDR2 FQNNGV come from the germline V gene. V lost 5 bases to trimming and J lost 0 bases, with 16 bases between them. CDR3 length: 16 amino acids. Here the CDR3 reads CASSPRAWEDQETQYF. Here the CDR3 DNA reads TGTGCCAGCAGCCCACGCGCATGGGAGGACCAAGAGACCCAGTACTTC.

CDR3 DNA: TGTGCCAGCAGCTTAATTTTGGACTACTCCTACGAGCAGTACTTC. This gives the protein CASSLILDYSYEQYF. The chain is built from TRBV7-9 and TRBJ2-7, with D possibly TRBD2 on 6 matching bases. There are 15 residues in the CDR3. Germline V gene lookup returns CDR1 SEHNR and CDR2 FQNEAQ (reference sequence). The germline V and J ends were trimmed by 2 bases and 0 bases, with 11 bases remaining between them.